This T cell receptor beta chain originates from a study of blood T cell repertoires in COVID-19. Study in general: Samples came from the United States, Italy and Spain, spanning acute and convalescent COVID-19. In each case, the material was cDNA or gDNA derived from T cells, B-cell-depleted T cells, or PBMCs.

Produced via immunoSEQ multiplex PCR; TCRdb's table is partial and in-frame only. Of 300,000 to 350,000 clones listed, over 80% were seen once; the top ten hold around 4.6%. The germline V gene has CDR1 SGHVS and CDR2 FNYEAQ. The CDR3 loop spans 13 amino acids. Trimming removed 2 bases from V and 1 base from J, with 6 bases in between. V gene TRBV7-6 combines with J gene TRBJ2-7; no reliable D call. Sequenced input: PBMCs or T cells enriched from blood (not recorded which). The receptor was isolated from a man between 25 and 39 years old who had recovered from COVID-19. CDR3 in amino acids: CASSLSVSYEQYF. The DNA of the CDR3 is TGTGCCAGCAGCTTATCGGTATCCTACGAGCAGTACTTC.